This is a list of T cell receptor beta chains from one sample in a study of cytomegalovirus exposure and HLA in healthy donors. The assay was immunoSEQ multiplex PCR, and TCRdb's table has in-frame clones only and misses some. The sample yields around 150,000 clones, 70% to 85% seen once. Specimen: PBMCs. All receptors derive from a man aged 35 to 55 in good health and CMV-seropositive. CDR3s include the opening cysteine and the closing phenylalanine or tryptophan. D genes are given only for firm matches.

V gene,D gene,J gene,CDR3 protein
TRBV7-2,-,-,CASSLGPFPYEQYF
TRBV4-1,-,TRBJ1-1,CASSQLGALAEAFF
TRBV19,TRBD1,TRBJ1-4,CASRFWDRATNEKLFF
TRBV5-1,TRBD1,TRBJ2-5,CASTLGQGFETQYF
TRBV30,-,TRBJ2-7,CAWSRGLLYEQYF
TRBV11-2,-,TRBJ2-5,CASSLNDFGETQYF
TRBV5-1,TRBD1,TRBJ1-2,CASSPPQGARGYTF
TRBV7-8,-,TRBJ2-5,CASSWGPLREQYF
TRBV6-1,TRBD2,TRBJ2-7,CASSPTSGGYEQYF
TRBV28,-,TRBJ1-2,CASSPVNYGYTF
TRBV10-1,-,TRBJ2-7,CASSDFPNEDEQYF
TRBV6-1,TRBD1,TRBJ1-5,CASTRTGDLNQPQHF
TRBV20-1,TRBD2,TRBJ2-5,CSATQRENF
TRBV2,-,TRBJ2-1,CASSGLVGDEQFF
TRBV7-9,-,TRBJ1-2,CASNPTVAYGYTF
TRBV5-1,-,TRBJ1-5,CASSPEGRQNQPQHF
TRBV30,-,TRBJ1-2,CAWGYGNYGYTF
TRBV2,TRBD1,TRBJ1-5,CASSRDRERDQPQHF
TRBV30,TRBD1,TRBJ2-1,CAWEPGQGNEQFF
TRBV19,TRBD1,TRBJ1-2,CASSILLTGAVYGYTF
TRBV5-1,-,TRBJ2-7,CASSLTGDPYEQYF